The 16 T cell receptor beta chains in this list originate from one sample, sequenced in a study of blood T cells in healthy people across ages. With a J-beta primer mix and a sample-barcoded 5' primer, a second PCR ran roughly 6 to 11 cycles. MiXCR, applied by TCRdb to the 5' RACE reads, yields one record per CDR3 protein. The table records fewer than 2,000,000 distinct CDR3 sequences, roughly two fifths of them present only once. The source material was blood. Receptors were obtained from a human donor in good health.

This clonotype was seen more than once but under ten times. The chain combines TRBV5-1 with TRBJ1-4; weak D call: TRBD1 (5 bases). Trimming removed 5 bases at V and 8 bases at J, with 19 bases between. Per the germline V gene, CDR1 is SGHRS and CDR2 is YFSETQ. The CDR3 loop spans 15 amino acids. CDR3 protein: CASSPEEGIYEKLFF. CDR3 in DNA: TGCGCCAGCAGTCCCGAAGAGGGGATTTACGAAAAACTGTTTTTT.

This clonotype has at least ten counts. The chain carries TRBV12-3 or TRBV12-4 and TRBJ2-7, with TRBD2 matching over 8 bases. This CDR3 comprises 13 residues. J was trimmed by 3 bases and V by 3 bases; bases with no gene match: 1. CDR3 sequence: CASSFTSGYEQYF. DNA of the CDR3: TGTGCCAGCAGTTTTACTAGCGGCTACGAGCAGTACTTC.

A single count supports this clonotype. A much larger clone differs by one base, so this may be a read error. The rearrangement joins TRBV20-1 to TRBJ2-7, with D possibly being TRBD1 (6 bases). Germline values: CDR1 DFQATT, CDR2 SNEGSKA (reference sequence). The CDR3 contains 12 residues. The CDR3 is CRAQTGSYEQYF. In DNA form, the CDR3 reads TGCAGGGCCCAGACAGGATCCTACGAGCAGTACTTC.

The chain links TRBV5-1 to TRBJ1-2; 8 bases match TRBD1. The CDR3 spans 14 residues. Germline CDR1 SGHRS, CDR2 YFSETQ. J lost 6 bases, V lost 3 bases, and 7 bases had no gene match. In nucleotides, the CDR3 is TGCGCCAGCAGCTCGGCAGGGGGCGGTAATGGCTACACCTTC. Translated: CASSSAGGGNGYTF.

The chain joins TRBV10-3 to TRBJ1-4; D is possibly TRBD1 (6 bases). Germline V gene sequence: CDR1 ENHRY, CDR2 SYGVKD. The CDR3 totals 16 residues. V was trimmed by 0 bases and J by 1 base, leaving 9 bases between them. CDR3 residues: CAISESRGGTNEKLFF. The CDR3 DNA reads TGTGCCATCAGTGAGTCCAGGGGAGGAACTAATGAAAAACTGTTTTTT.

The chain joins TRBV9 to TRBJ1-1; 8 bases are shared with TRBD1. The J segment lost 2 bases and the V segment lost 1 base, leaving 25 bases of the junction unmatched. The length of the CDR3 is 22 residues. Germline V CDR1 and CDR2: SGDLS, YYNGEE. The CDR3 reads CASSVSTRRQGNKDPRNTEAFF. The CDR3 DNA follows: TGTGCCAGCAGCGTATCCACCCGTAGACAGGGGAATAAGGACCCCCGAAACACTGAAGCTTTCTTT.

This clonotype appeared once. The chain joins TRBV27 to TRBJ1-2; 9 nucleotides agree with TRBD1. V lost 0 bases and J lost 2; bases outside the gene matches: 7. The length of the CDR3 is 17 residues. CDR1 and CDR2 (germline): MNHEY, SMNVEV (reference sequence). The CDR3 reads CASSLSRGTGLNYGYTF. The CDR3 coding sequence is TGTGCCAGCAGTTTATCACGGGGGACAGGGTTGAACTATGGCTACACCTTC.

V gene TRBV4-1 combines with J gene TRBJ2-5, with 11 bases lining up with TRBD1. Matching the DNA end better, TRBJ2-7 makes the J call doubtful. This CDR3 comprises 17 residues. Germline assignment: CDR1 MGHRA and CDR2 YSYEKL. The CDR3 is CASSQGYPGQGDFEQYF. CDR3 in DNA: TGCGCCAGCAGCCAAGGCTATCCGGGACAGGGGGATTTCGAGCAGTACTTC.

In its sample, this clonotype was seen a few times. In DNA, the CDR3 is TGTGCCATCAGTGAGGGGCTTGAAGCTTTCTTT. This encodes CAISEGLEAFF. The rearrangement uses TRBV10-3 and TRBJ1-1; D is unclear. V lost 2 bases and J 7 bases, leaving 5 bases between the germline ends. The CDR3 has 11 amino acids. Germline lookup yields CDR1 ENHRY and CDR2 SYGVKD.

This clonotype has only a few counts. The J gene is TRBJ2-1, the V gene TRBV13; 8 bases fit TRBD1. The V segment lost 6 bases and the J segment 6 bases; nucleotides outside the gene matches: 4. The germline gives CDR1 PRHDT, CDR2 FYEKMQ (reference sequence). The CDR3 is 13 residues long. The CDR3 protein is CASRNDRGNEQFF. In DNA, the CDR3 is TGTGCCAGCAGGAATGACAGGGGCAATGAGCAGTTCTTC. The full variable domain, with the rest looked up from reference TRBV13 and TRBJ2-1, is AAGVIQSPRHLIKEKRETATLKCYPIPRHDTVYWYQQGPGQDPQFLISFYEKMQSDKGSIPDRFSAQQFSDYHSELNMSSLELGDSALYFCASRNDRGNEQFFGPGTRLTVL.

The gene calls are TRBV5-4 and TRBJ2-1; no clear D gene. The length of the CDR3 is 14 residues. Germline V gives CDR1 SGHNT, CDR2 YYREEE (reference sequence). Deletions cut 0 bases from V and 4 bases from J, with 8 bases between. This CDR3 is CASSLGPRYNEQFF. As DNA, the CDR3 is TGTGCCAGCAGCTTGGGGCCTCGGTACAATGAGCAGTTCTTC.

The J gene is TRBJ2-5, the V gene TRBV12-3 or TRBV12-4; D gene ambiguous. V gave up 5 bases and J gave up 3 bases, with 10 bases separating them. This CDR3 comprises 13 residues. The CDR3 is CASSPLGEETQYF. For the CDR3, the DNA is TGTGCCAGCAGTCCCCTTGGGGAAGAGACCCAGTACTTC.

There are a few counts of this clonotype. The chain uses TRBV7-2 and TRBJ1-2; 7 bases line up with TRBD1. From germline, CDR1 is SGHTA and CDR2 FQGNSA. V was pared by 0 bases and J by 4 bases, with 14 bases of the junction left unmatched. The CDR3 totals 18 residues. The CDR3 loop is CASSLAQKGAGGLYGYTF. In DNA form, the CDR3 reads TGTGCCAGCAGCTTAGCGCAAAAAGGAGCAGGGGGTCTCTATGGCTACACCTTC.

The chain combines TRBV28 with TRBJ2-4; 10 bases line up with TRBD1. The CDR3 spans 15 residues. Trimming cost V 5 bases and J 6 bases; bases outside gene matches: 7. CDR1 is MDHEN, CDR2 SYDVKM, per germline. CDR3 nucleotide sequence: TGTGCCAGCAGTGGACAGGGGGAAGGTAGAAACATTCAGTACTTC. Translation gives CASSGQGEGRNIQYF.

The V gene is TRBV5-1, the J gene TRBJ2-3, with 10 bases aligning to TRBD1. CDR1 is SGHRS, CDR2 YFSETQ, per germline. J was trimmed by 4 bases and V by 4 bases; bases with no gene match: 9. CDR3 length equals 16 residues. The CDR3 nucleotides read TGCGCCAGCAGCGTCGGGACAGGGGAGGTGTCAGATACGCAGTATTTT. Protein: CASSVGTGEVSDTQYF. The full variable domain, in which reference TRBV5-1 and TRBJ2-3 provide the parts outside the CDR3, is KAGVTQTPRYLIKTRGQQVTLSCSPISGHRSVSWYQQTPGQGLQFLFEYFSETQRNKGNFPGRFSGRQFSNSRSEMNVSTLELGDSALYLCASSVGTGEVSDTQYFGPGTRLTVL.

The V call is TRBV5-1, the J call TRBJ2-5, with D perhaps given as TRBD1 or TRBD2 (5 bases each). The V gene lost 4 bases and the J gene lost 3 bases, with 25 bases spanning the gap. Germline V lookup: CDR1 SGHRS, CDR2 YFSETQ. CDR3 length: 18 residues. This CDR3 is CASSPNLGRGLGEETQYF. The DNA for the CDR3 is TGCGCCAGCAGCCCCAATTTGGGACGGGGCCTCGGAGAAGAGACCCAGTACTTC.